This T cell receptor (beta chain) came from a study of technical replicates of blood from four donors. This clone showed up just once. The CDR3 is 14 amino acids. The germline V gene has CDR1 SGHAT and CDR2 FQNNGV. V shed 1 base and J shed 1 base, with 7 bases lying between them. The data were produced by immunoSEQ multiplex PCR, yet TCRdb's version contains in-frame clones alone and is incomplete. The data contain fewer than 85,000 clones, 85% to 95% of them singletons. The sample consisted of T cells isolated from PBMCs. The receptor was isolated from a human donor in good health. The chain couples TRBV11-2 to TRBJ1-1, with D tentatively TRBD1 (5 bases). This CDR3 is CASSLVGGNTEAFF. The CDR3, as DNA: TGTGCCAGCAGCTTAGTCGGGGGGAACACTGAAGCTTTCTTT.